The 14 T cell receptor beta chains given below trace back to one sample, sequenced in a study of cytomegalovirus exposure and HLA in healthy donors (dated by TCRdb to 2017 to 2019). The library was produced with the immunoSEQ multiplex PCR assay. The multiplex PCR relied on a mix of 60 forward primers for TCR Vbeta segments and 13 reverse primers for TCR Jbeta segments. Drawn from immuneACCESS, this table holds only the in-frame rearrangements with V and J called that TCRdb kept. Clones are partly lost; checked studies trace under half to an unresolved V gene and leave the rest unexplained. A total of about 110,000 clones appear in this sample, around 62% of them only once. The ten largest clones add up to 3.8% of the sample. The sequenced sample consisted of PBMCs. The receptors shown here come from a man aged 30 to 45 in good health and CMV-seropositive.

Concerning this clone: This CDR3 is also generated by other DNA sequences in the sample. The chain carries TRBV5-1 and TRBJ2-3; no definite D call. Trimming shortened V by 2 bases and J by 0 bases, and 7 bases separated the two germline ends. Per germline, CDR1 SGHRS and CDR2 YFSETQ. CDR3 length equals 14 residues. Here the CDR3 reads CASSLAGSTDTQYF. The CDR3 bases are TGCGCCAGCAGCTTAGCAGGTAGCACAGATACGCAGTATTTT.

The genes are TRBV5-1 and TRBJ2-1, with D maybe TRBD2 (7 bases). Germline CDR1 is SGHRS and CDR2 is YFSETQ. The germline V and J ends were trimmed by 4 bases and 6 bases, with 14 bases remaining between them. The CDR3 sequence is 14 residues long. The CDR3 protein is CASSRGGGTNEQFF. CDR3 sequence (DNA): TGCGCCAGCAGCCGGGGCGGGGGCACCAATGAGCAGTTCTTC.

V gene TRBV27 combines with J gene TRBJ1-2; 8 positions agree with TRBD1. After removal of 5 bases from V and 7 bases from J, the junction contained 12 bases not matched to a gene. The CDR3 is 15 residues long. CDR1 MNHEY and CDR2 SMNVEV come from the germline V gene (reference sequence). CDR3 loop: CASSTVRGQRGGYTF. The CDR3 DNA follows: TGTGCCAGCAGTACCGTCAGGGGGCAACGGGGTGGCTACACCTTC.

V usage is TRBV4-1 and J usage is TRBJ1-1; D is unresolved. Germline V gene lookup returns CDR1 MGHRA and CDR2 YSYEKL. CDR3 length equals 14 residues. V dropped 1 base and J dropped 7 bases, with 13 bases sitting between them. CDR3 bases: TGCGCCAGCAGCCAAGTTCTTGTAGGAGTTGAAGCTTTCTTT. Amino acids: CASSQVLVGVEAFF.

This clone was seen more than once but under ten times. The V gene is TRBV28, the J gene TRBJ1-1, with TRBD1 as a possible D gene (5 bases). With 8 bases removed from V and 11 bases from J, the gap between germline ends came to 21 bases. CDR3 length equals 13 residues. Germline V gives CDR1 MDHEN, CDR2 SYDVKM. CDR3 amino acids: CASSQVGQGLAFF. The CDR3 region has the DNA TGTGCCAGCTCTCAAGTGGGTCAGGGTTTGGCTTTCTTT.

The rearrangement joins TRBV6-5 to TRBJ1-1; 7 positions match TRBD1. There are 11 residues in the CDR3. Trimming cost V 11 bases and J 6 bases; bases outside gene matches: 6. Germline CDR1 MNHEY, CDR2 SVGAGI. DNA of the CDR3: TGTGCCGGCCGCGACAGGGCTGAAGCTTTCTTT. Its protein is CAGRDRAEAFF.

This rearrangement joins TRBV29-1 to TRBJ2-3; 12 nucleotides agree with TRBD1. Germline V CDR1 and CDR2: SQVTM, ANQGSEA. The CDR3 is made up of 15 amino acids. The V and J ends lost 6 bases and 4 bases, in that order; junction bases with no gene match: 8. CDR3 protein: CSVVGTGGYADTQYF. CDR3 sequence (DNA): TGCAGCGTCGTAGGGACAGGGGGCTACGCAGATACGCAGTATTTT.

V and J are TRBV5-1 and TRBJ1-2; possibly TRBD1 for D (6 bases). The CDR3 has 13 amino acids. Germline-derived CDR1 and CDR2 are SGHRS and YFSETQ. V gave up 1 base and J gave up 8 bases, with 12 bases separating them. The CDR3, as DNA: TGCGCCAGCAGCTTGTGGGGGCGCGAGGGCTACACCTTC. It specifies CASSLWGREGYTF.

In DNA form, the CDR3 reads TGTGCCAGTAGGGCTCAGGGGTGGGGCAATCAGCCCCAGCATTTT. It specifies CASRAQGWGNQPQHF. J is TRBJ1-5 and V is TRBV19; D might be TRBD1 (6 bases). This CDR3 is built from 15 residues. Germline CDR1 reads LNHDA; CDR2 reads SQIVND (reference sequence). V was cut by 6 bases and J by 2 bases, with 14 bases left in between.

This rearrangement joins TRBV6-5 to TRBJ1-3, with D perhaps TRBD1 (6 bases). CDR1 is MNHEY and CDR2 is SVGAGI in the germline V gene. V was shortened by 6 bases and J by 0 bases, with 12 bases between the two germline ends. This CDR3 contains 15 residues. CDR3 sequence: CASRLDRSSGNTIYF. DNA for the CDR3: TGTGCCAGCAGGCTAGACAGGAGCTCTGGAAACACCATATATTTT.

This clone was found a few times. The chain uses TRBV9 and TRBJ2-7; D perhaps matches TRBD1 (6 bases). The CDR3 consists of 17 residues. Trimming shortened V by 0 bases and J by 7 bases, and 23 bases separated the two germline ends. CDR1 and CDR2 from the germline V gene are SGDLS and YYNGEE. CDR3 bases: TGTGCCAGCAGCGTAGTGAGATCAGGGGCAACTCTATCGGAGCAGTACTTC. This sequence encodes CASSVVRSGATLSEQYF.

V gene TRBV6-5 combines with J gene TRBJ1-1, with D perhaps TRBD1 (5 bases). With 2 bases removed from V and 8 bases from J, the gap between germline ends came to 9 bases. Germline V gives CDR1 MNHEY, CDR2 SVGAGI. The CDR3 has 12 amino acids. This CDR3 reads CASSYEGVEAFF. The CDR3 DNA follows: TGTGCCAGCAGTTACGAAGGGGTGGAAGCTTTCTTT.

V gene TRBV6-6 combines with J gene TRBJ1-2; TRBD1 matches at 9 bases. The germline gives CDR1 MNHNY, CDR2 SVGAGI (reference sequence). V was clipped by 6 bases and J by 3 bases; unmatched bases: 5. CDR3 length equals 14 residues. Here the CDR3 DNA reads TGTGCCAGCAGCGAGGGGACAGGGTACTATGGCTACACCTTC. It specifies CASSEGTGYYGYTF.

The chain links TRBV5-8 to TRBJ2-3; 10 nucleotides match TRBD1. There are 17 residues in the CDR3. The germline gives CDR1 SGHTS, CDR2 YDEGEE. With V trimmed by 4 bases and J by 2 bases, 10 bases remained unmatched. In nucleotides, the CDR3 is TGTGCCAGCAGCGCCACCGGGACAGGGGTTTCCACAGATACGCAGTATTTT. Translated, it gives CASSATGTGVSTDTQYF.